A selection of T cell receptor beta chains follows, all from one sample in a study of graft-versus-host responses after intestinal transplantation. No antigen is known for these receptors. Data came from immunoSEQ multiplex PCR; TCRdb stores just in-frame clones and leaves some out. The sample holds 41,000 or so clones; 90% to 95% are singletons and the top ten take about 0.54%. The sample in question was unstimulated CD8+ T cells sorted from spleen or lymph node cells, obtained before transplant. These TCRs come from a human donor who was the organ donor for an intestinal transplant. The CDR3 runs from the conserved cysteine through the conserved F or W. A D gene is named only where the DNA matches it firmly.

>TRBV2|TRBJ1-2|TRBD1
CASREGQGDYGYTF
TGTGCCAGCAGAGAGGGACAGGGGGACTATGGCTACACCTTC
>TRBV5-4|TRBJ2-7|.
CASSGLRTAEPYEQYF
TGTGCCAGCAGCGGCCTCCGGACAGCGGAACCCTACGAGCAGTACTTC
>TRBV5-1|TRBJ1-4|TRBD1
CASSTGQGWSLREKLFF
TGCGCCAGCAGCACGGGACAGGGATGGTCTCTAAGGGAAAAACTGTTTTTT
>TRBV27|TRBJ2-1|TRBD1
CASRTGMEHNEQFF
TGTGCCAGCAGGACAGGGATGGAGCACAATGAGCAGTTCTTC
>TRBV4-3|TRBJ2-7|.
CASSLYHTTYEQYF
TGCGCCAGCAGCCTATACCACACAACTTACGAGCAGTACTTC
>TRBV7-3|TRBJ2-1|.
CASSSGLSGSNNEQFF
TGTGCCAGCAGCTCCGGCCTCTCTGGGTCGAACAATGAGCAGTTCTTC
>TRBV5-1|TRBJ2-3|.
CASSLTTTADTQYF
TGCGCCAGCAGCTTGACTACGACGGCAGATACGCAGTATTTT
>TRBV28|TRBJ2-4|.
CASSLTALAKNIQYF
TGTGCCAGCAGTTTGACAGCACTAGCCAAAAACATTCAGTACTTC
>TRBV6-1|TRBJ2-7|.
CASSSPGTGPYEQYF
TGTGCCAGCAGCTCCCCTGGGACGGGACCCTACGAGCAGTACTTC
>TRBV9|TRBJ2-3|TRBD1
CASSDVGQDWGTTDTQYF
TGTGCCAGCAGCGACGTAGGACAGGATTGGGGGACCACAGATACGCAGTATTTT
>TRBV5-4|TRBJ1-2|.
CASSFRGSNYGYTF
TGTGCCAGCAGCTTTCGGGGCTCCAACTATGGCTACACCTTC
>TRBV19|TRBJ1-1|.
CASSPRGWLDTEAFF
TGTGCCAGTAGTCCCCGGGGCTGGTTGGACACTGAAGCTTTCTTT
>TRBV13|TRBJ2-2|TRBD2
CASSSGGPITGELFF
TGTGCCAGCAGCTCGGGGGGGCCGATAACCGGGGAGCTGTTTTTT
>TRBV5-4|TRBJ2-7|TRBD1
CASSQARDRVYEQYF
TGTGCCAGCAGCCAAGCCCGGGACAGGGTATACGAGCAGTACTTC
>TRBV7-6|TRBJ2-5|TRBD2
CASSLEGLAGGPQETQYF
TGTGCCAGCAGCTTAGAAGGTCTAGCGGGGGGACCCCAGGAGACCCAGTACTTC